The 21 T cell receptor beta chains below come from one sample, sequenced in a study of vaccination effects on CD4 cells after COVID-19. For these receptors, no antigen is known. Culturing for around 10 days preceded CD4+ T cell isolation. Method: immunoSEQ multiplex PCR; TCRdb's copy keeps in-frame clones and lacks some. Of 50,000 to 70,000 clones listed, 55% to 75% are singletons. The starting material was CD4+ T cells from PBMCs cultured without peptide, obtained before COVID-19 vaccination. The source of these receptors is a human donor who had a prior SARS-CoV-2 infection.

CDR3 residues: CASNGQKMNTEAFF. The CDR3 DNA reads TGTGCCAGCAATGGACAGAAGATGAACACTGAAGCTTTCTTT. The chain links TRBV2 to TRBJ1-1, with D maybe TRBD1 (6 bases). Trimming removed 7 bases from V and 0 bases from J, with 12 bases in between. Per germline, CDR1 SNHLY and CDR2 FYNNEI. This CDR3 spans 14 amino acids.

This clone has a handful of counts. The chain carries TRBV11-3 and TRBJ1-1; possible D gene TRBD1, 5 bases. The CDR3 is made up of 15 amino acids. Germline values: CDR1 SGHNT, CDR2 YENEEA. V lost 5 bases, J lost 3 bases, and 16 bases lay in between. CDR3 amino acids: CASSHNSGGDTEAFF. CDR3 coding DNA: TGTGCCAGCAGCCACAATTCGGGGGGAGACACTGAAGCTTTCTTT. The full variable domain, completed using reference TRBV11-3 and TRBJ1-1, is EAGVVQSPRYKIIEKKQPVAFWCNPISGHNTLYWYLQNLGQGPELLIRYENEEAVDDSQLPKDRFSAERLKGVDSTLKIQPAELGDSAVYLCASSHNSGGDTEAFFGQGTRLTVV.

This chain connects TRBV27 to TRBJ2-3; no clear D gene. The CDR3 spans 14 residues. Germline V gene sequence: CDR1 MNHEY, CDR2 SMNVEV (reference sequence). Trimming removed 0 bases at V and 0 bases at J, with 4 bases between. CDR3 in amino acids: CASSLSRSTDTQYF. CDR3 DNA: TGTGCCAGCAGTTTATCTCGTAGCACAGATACGCAGTATTTT.

The CDR3 region is CATQREGAEQYF. As DNA, the CDR3 is TGTGCCACCCAGCGGGAGGGCGCCGAGCAGTACTTC. The chain recombines TRBV10-3 with TRBJ2-7; TRBD2 matches 10 bases. The CDR3 is made up of 12 amino acids. V gave up 10 bases and J gave up 6 bases; unmatched junction bases: 6. The V gene's germline CDR1 is ENHRY and CDR2 SYGVKD.

J is TRBJ2-5 and V is TRBV28; no clear D. Trimming left V 6 bases short and J 1 base short, with 3 bases between. The CDR3 totals 11 residues. Per germline, CDR1 MDHEN and CDR2 SYDVKM. In DNA form, the CDR3 reads TGTGCCAGCAGCCCCCAAGAGACCCAGTACTTC. It yields the protein CASSPQETQYF.

The V and J genes are TRBV3-1 (or the pseudogene TRBV3-2) and TRBJ2-7; 12 nucleotides agree with TRBD2. Germline CDR1 LGHDT, CDR2 YNNKEL (reference sequence). The CDR3 has 13 residues. With 6 bases clipped from V and 8 bases from J, the junction kept 5 bases outside the gene matches. Here the CDR3 reads CASSRLAGDKQYF. The CDR3 DNA reads TGTGCCAGCAGTCGACTAGCGGGAGATAAGCAGTACTTC.

The rearrangement links TRBV6-2 or TRBV6-3 to TRBJ2-3; a weak D match, TRBD2 (6 bases). Germline CDR1 reads MNHEY; CDR2 reads SVGEGT. The V gene lost 5 bases and the J gene lost 2 bases, with 11 bases spanning the gap. The CDR3 loop spans 14 amino acids. DNA for the CDR3: TGTGCCAGCAGTGGGGGGACTGACACAGATACGCAGTATTTT. Protein product: CASSGGTDTDTQYF.

The rearrangement links TRBV10-3 to TRBJ1-1; 7 bases align to TRBD1. CDR3 length: 17 amino acids. V lost 8 bases, J lost 1 base, and 16 bases stayed unmatched. The V gene's germline CDR1 is ENHRY and CDR2 SYGVKD. This CDR3 is CAIGGDPIQGTNTEAFF. Here the CDR3 DNA reads TGTGCCATCGGGGGGGATCCTATACAGGGGACGAACACTGAAGCTTTCTTT.

The rearrangement links TRBV24-1 to TRBJ2-1; 10 bases are a match to TRBD2. The trim removed 4 bases at V and 7 bases at J, leaving 6 bases unmatched. Germline V lookup: CDR1 KGHDR, CDR2 SFDVKD. This CDR3 is 15 amino acids long. The CDR3: CATSDPSGSLNEQFF. The CDR3 DNA follows: TGTGCCACCAGTGACCCTAGCGGGAGCTTGAATGAGCAGTTCTTC.

The rearrangement uses TRBV9 and TRBJ2-2; 7 bases line up with TRBD1. This CDR3 is built from 15 residues. Unmatched junction bases numbered 8, after V lost 7 bases and J lost 2 bases. Germline CDR1 SGDLS, CDR2 YYNGEE. The CDR3 region is CASREGQDNTGELFF. DNA of the CDR3: TGTGCCAGCCGGGAAGGACAGGACAACACCGGGGAGCTGTTTTTT.

This clone was picked up one time. CDR3 nucleotides: TGTGCCAGCAGCCAAGCAGACAGGGGCGCCTACGAGCAGTACTTC. This codes for CASSQADRGAYEQYF. J is TRBJ2-7 and V is TRBV4-2; TRBD1 matches 8 bases. Germline loops: CDR1 LGHNA, CDR2 YNFKEQ. The CDR3 sequence is 15 residues long. The J segment lost 2 bases and the V segment lost 1 base, leaving 4 bases of the junction unmatched.

This chain links TRBV30 with TRBJ2-7; D not certain. With 0 bases removed from V and 6 bases from J, the gap between germline ends came to 9 bases. The CDR3 totals 12 residues. Germline-derived CDR1 and CDR2 are GTSNPN and SVGIG (reference sequence). Written as DNA, the CDR3 is TGTGCCTGGAGTGTCATGACGGGCGAGCAGTACTTC. As protein: CAWSVMTGEQYF. Supplemented by reference TRBV30 and TRBJ2-7, the full variable domain reads SQTIHQWPATLVQPVGSPLSLECTVEGTSNPNLYWYRQAAGRGLQLLFYSVGIGQISSEVPQNLSASRPQDRQFILSSKKLLLSDSGFYLCAWSVMTGEQYFGPGTRLTVT.

The chain couples TRBV30 to TRBJ2-1; perhaps TRBD1 as D (6 bases). V shed 7 bases and J shed 0 bases, with 16 bases lying between them. Per germline, CDR1 GTSNPN and CDR2 SVGIG (reference sequence). This CDR3 is built from 15 residues. For the CDR3, the DNA is TGTGCCTCCAATCCCGGACAGCTCTCCTACAATGAGCAGTTCTTC. It translates to CASNPGQLSYNEQFF.

This clone has more than one count but fewer than ten. The chain joins TRBV5-5 to TRBJ1-2, with a weak D call TRBD1 (5 bases). This CDR3 comprises 14 residues. Germline V gives CDR1 SGHKS, CDR2 YYEKEE (reference sequence). The V and J ends lost 3 bases and 1 base respectively, with 10 bases between them. The CDR3 region is CASSSTVLNYGYTF. DNA of the CDR3: TGTGCCAGCAGCTCGACAGTCCTTAACTATGGCTACACCTTC.

As for this clone: One junction end does not reproduce the germline sequence, and a read error may be involved. V is TRBV2 and J is TRBJ2-3; D is uncertain. This CDR3 contains 12 residues. Germline loops: CDR1 SNHLY, CDR2 FYNNEI. In DNA, the CDR3 is TGTGCCAGCAGCGAAGGTTCAAATACGCAGTATTTT. As protein: CASSEGSNTQYF.

V is TRBV7-6 and J is TRBJ1-3; 7 nucleotides agree with TRBD1. This CDR3 has 16 amino acids. The germline V gene has CDR1 SGHVS and CDR2 FNYEAQ. The V and J ends lost 5 bases and 0 bases, in that order; junction bases with no gene match: 7. The CDR3 sequence: CASSPRTGHSGNTIYF. CDR3 bases: TGTGCCAGCAGCCCAAGGACAGGCCACTCTGGAAACACCATATATTTT. Full variable domain (outside the CDR3, taken from reference TRBV7-6 and TRBJ1-3): GAGVSQSPRYKVTKRGQDVALRCDPISGHVSLYWYRQALGQGPEFLTYFNYEAQQDKSGLPNDRFSAERPEGSISTLTIQRTEQRDSAMYRCASSPRTGHSGNTIYFGEGSWLTVV.

V gene TRBV4-3 combines with J gene TRBJ1-1, with 9 bases fitting TRBD1. Germline CDR1 and CDR2: LGHNA and YSLEER. The V segment lost 2 bases and the J segment 11 bases; nucleotides outside the gene matches: 6. The CDR3 totals 13 residues. This CDR3 reads CASSQNRGRKAFF. The CDR3 DNA follows: TGCGCCAGCAGCCAAAACAGGGGGCGAAAGGCTTTCTTT.

The rearrangement uses TRBV19 and TRBJ2-1, with TRBD1 identical over 12 bases. This CDR3 spans 14 amino acids. The trim removed 4 bases at V and 7 bases at J, leaving 2 bases unmatched. CDR1 is LNHDA and CDR2 is SQIVND in the germline V gene (reference sequence). CDR3 sequence reads: CASSRDRGRNEQFF. CDR3 DNA sequence: TGTGCCAGTAGTAGGGACAGGGGGCGGAATGAGCAGTTCTTC.

This clone was seen once. The J gene is TRBJ1-2, the V gene TRBV5-1; TRBD1 might be the D (6 bases). This CDR3 region has 14 residues. Per the germline V gene, CDR1 is SGHRS and CDR2 is YFSETQ. Trimming cost V 7 bases and J 7 bases, with 20 bases left between them. The chain's CDR3 is CASQSGARAAGYTF. CDR3 nucleotide sequence: TGCGCCAGCCAATCGGGGGCTCGGGCTGCTGGCTACACCTTC.

J is TRBJ1-6 and V is TRBV11-2, with 7 positions matching TRBD1. The CDR3 extends over 15 amino acids. The germline CDR1 and CDR2 sequences are SGHAT and FQNNGV. V shed 5 bases, J shed 8 bases, and the junction held 9 bases outside the gene matches. The CDR3 is CASSDTQGNYSPLHF. CDR3 sequence (DNA): TGTGCCAGCAGCGACACACAGGGGAATTATTCACCCCTCCACTTT.

The V call is TRBV11-3, the J call TRBJ2-7; a possible D gene is TRBD2 (5 bases). Per the germline V gene, CDR1 is SGHNT and CDR2 is YENEEA. The CDR3 is made up of 14 amino acids. V was trimmed by 0 bases and J by 3 bases, leaving 9 bases between them. The CDR3 region has the DNA TGTGCCAGCAGCTTAGATTTCGGGAACTACGAGCAGTACTTC. Its translation: CASSLDFGNYEQYF.